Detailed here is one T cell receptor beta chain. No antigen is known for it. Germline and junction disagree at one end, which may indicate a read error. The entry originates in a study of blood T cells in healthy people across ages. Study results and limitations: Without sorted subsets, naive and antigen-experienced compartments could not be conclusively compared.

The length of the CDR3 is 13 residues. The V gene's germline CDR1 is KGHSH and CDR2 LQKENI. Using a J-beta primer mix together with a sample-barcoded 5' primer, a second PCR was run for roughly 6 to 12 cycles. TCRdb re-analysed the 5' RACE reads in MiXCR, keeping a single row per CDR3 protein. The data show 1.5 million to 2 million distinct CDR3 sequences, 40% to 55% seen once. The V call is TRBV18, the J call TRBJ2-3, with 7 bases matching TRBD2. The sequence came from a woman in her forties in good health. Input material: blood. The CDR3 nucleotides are TGTGCCAGCGCACCCGGGACTAAAGATACGCAGTATTTT. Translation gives CASAPGTKDTQYF.